This record looks at one T cell receptor beta chain sequence and its context. Its antigen specificity is not known. No much larger clone is present one base from it, and per-base qualities are unavailable. Systemically healthy Caucasian individuals from Russia, some 38 in total and aged about 6 to 100 years, were included as donors. Each donor gave about 9.2 milliliters of peripheral blood, drawn into EDTA-treated Vacutainer tubes. PBMCs were isolated by Ficoll-Paque density-gradient centrifugation, with at least 6 million obtained per sample. Trizol reagent was used to extract total RNA from the PBMCs, yielding at least 6 micrograms per sample. The percentages of naive CD45RAhigh/CD27high T cells were determined by flow cytometry on a PBMC aliquot from every donor. This record belongs to a study of blood T cells in healthy people across ages (dated by TCRdb to the mid-2010s). Background on the whole study: In model experiments, template switching captured roughly one uniquely barcoded TCR beta cDNA molecule for every two T cells. The study analyzed two additional independent replicas of 1 million unique cDNA reads from the same blood draw for two donors, one aged 18 to 30 and one aged 80 or older. The donors were divided into four age groups: young (average around 15 years), middle-aged (over 35), aged (roughly 60) and long-lived (roughly 86). The study measured age-related changes in TCR beta repertoire diversity using deep sequencing normalized with unique cDNA molecular identifiers. To avoid experimental bias, donors of different ages were randomly spread across the sequencing lanes.

Here V drops 10 bases and J drops 2 bases, and the junction holds 8 bases not matched to any gene. The CDR3, cysteine through phenylalanine, is 14 amino acids long. CDR3 DNA only is kept here, 42 bases in frame from base 1. CDR1 and CDR2 (MNHNS, SASEGT) derive from the germline V gene. Libraries were built with 5' RACE. The listed sequencing device is Illumina HiSeq 2500. A second 7 to 11 cycle PCR used a sample-barcoded 5' primer and a J-beta primer mix. A template-switch 5' adaptor carrying 12 random nucleotides introduced a unique molecular identifier onto each TCR beta cDNA molecule. At least 2.5 million CDR3-containing paired-end reads were obtained from each sample. The Mint cDNA synthesis kit, primed by a TRBC-specific oligonucleotide, was used to synthesize first-strand cDNA from all RNA. All cDNA was treated with uracil-DNA glycosylase and then went through a first 18-cycle PCR with the universal primers M1SS and BC2_uni_R. Per the original workflow: For normalization, 1 million high-quality reads, each with a distinct molecular identifier, were randomly selected from each sample. Instead of being binned into consensus sequences, reads that shared molecular identifiers were thrown out. MiTCR, with a Q25 quality threshold and the strictest error-elimination algorithm, was used for CDR3 identification, clonotype clustering and error correction. A nonparametric unseen species model with Euler transformation was used to estimate lower-bound total TCR beta diversity. The public reads were reanalyzed by TCRdb: fastp trimming at Q25, MiXCR alignment, in-frame beta chains only. Rows matching on CDR3 protein sequence are summarized as one entry with the most common DNA and genes. These V and J calls rely on TCRdb rather than the paper's analysis. Counted in this sample were 650,000 to 800,000 distinct CDR3 sequences; around two fifths of them appeared once. The ten largest clonotypes hold around 18% of the sample.

General study outcomes and caveats: Estimates of total diversity based on one million sequenced T cells were regarded as lower bounds and as underestimates. Bulk unsorted PBMC profiling prevented conclusive comparison of naive and antigen-experienced compartments. Compared with the aged group, more naive CD4+ T cells, fewer expanded clones and increased TCR diversity were shown by the long-lived group, suggesting age selection. Donor CMV infection status was unknown, potentially confounding age-related changes in expanded clonotypes. The percentage of naive T cells measured by flow cytometry correlated strongly with observed TCR beta diversity. As age increased, observed TCR beta diversity per million T cells dropped in a roughly linear way, and a significant reduction was already evident by age around 41.

This chain is built from TRBV6-1 and TRBJ2-1; the junction holds 7 bases that match TRBD2. This clonotype originated in a man between 60 and 75 years old in good health. The sample was blood. The CDR3 region has the sequence CATRVAGAYNEQFF. The sequence in DNA is TGTGCCACCAGAGTGGCGGGGGCCTACAATGAGCAGTTCTTC.